This T cell receptor beta chain appears in the sequencing data of a study of radiotherapy plus CTLA-4 blockade in lung cancer. At the level of the study: Objective responses were seen in around 19% of patients, disease control in about 30%. Study-wide results and limits: The authors reported that early blood T cell clone dynamics, with interferon-beta, best predicted response. Radiotherapy with ipilimumab was followed by blood expansion of tumor-derived clones.

It was focal radiation plus CTLA-4 blockade with ipilimumab that patients with chemo-refractory metastatic non-small-cell lung cancer received. Remarks on this clone: What it binds is not known.

The table came from immunoSEQ multiplex PCR; TCRdb's copy has only in-frame clones and leaves some out. The data hold fewer than 85,000 clones, with around 90% observed a single time. The specimen was peripheral blood, collected from a patient treated with radiotherapy plus ipilimumab. The sequence came from a human donor with non-small cell lung cancer who had stable disease on radiotherapy plus ipilimumab.

This CDR3 is CASSPGRGEPQHF. The CDR3 DNA sequence: TGTGCCAGCTCACCAGGCAGGGGAGAGCCCCAGCATTTT. The chain carries TRBV18 and TRBJ1-5, with D possibly matching TRBD1 (6 bases). This CDR3 is built from 13 residues. Deletions cut 2 bases from V and 8 bases from J, with 10 bases between. Germline lookup yields CDR1 KGHSH and CDR2 LQKENI.